This paragraph reports one T cell receptor (beta chain). The same CDR3 can be traced to other DNA sequences in this sample. Sequencing was performed with immunoSEQ multiplex PCR; in TCRdb, only in-frame clones are kept and a portion is missing. This sample carries roughly 2.5 million clones, around nine tenths of them seen once, and the ten largest clones take over 0.12%. The germline V and J ends were trimmed by 7 bases and 4 bases, with 8 bases remaining between them. Germline values: CDR1 SQVTM, CDR2 ANQGSEA. This CDR3 has 12 amino acids. The sample is drawn from a study of shared clonotypes between healthy human individuals. Donation came from healthy HIV-negative adults that had no recent acute infections or vaccinations.

V usage is TRBV29-1 and J usage is TRBJ2-6; D is unclear. The source is a young man in good health. Material: naive CD4+ T cells sorted from blood. Sample subset: CD45RA+ positively selected. The CDR3: CSAGSGANVLTF. The CDR3 DNA follows: TGCAGCGCTGGGTCGGGGGCCAACGTCCTGACTTTC.